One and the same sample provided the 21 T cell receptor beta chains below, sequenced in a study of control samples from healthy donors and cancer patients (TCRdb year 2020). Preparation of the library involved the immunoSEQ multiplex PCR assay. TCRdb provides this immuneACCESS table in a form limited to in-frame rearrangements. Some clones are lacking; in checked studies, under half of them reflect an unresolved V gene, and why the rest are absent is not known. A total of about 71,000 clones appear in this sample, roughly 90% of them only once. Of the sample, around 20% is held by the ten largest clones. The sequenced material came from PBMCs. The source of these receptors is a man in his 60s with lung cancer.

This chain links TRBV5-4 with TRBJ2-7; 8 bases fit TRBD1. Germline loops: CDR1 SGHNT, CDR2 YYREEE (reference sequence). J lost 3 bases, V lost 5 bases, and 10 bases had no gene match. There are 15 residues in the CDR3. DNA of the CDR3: TGTGCCAGCAGTACCCCCGGGACAGGCATCTACGAGCAGTACTTC. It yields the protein CASSTPGTGIYEQYF.

As DNA, the CDR3 is TGTGCCTCCAACCCAGGGGGCTCGGATGAAAAACTGTTTTTT. Protein: CASNPGGSDEKLFF. The V and J genes are TRBV30 and TRBJ1-4; TRBD1 aligns across 8 bases. Germline V gene data show CDR1 as GTSNPN and CDR2 as SVGIG (reference sequence). The CDR3 extends over 14 amino acids. The V and J ends lost 7 bases and 6 bases, in that order; junction bases with no gene match: 10.

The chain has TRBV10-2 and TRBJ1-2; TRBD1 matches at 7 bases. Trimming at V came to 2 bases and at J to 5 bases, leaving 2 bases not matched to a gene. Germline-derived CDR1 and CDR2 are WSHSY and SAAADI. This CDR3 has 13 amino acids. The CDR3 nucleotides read TGCGCCAGCAGTGAGGCAGGGGGATATGGCTACACCTTC. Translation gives CASSEAGGYGYTF.

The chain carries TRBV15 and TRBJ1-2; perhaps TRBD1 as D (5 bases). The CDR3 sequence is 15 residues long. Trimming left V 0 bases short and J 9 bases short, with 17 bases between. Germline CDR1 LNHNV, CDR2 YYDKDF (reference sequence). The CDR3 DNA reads TGTGCCACCAGCAGAGACAGGGAGGGATTAGGAAGCTACACCTTC. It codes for CATSRDREGLGSYTF.

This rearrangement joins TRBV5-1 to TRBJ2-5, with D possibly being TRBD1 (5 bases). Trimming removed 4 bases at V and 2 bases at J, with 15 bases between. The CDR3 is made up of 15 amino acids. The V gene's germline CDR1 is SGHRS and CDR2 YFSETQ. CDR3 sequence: CASSGTGATQETQYF. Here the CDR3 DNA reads TGCGCCAGCAGCGGTACAGGAGCTACTCAAGAGACCCAGTACTTC.

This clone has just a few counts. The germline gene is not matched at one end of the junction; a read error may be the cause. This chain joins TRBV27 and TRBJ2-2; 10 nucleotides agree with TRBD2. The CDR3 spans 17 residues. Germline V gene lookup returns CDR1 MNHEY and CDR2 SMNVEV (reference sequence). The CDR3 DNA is TGTGCCCGCAGTTCAGAACAGCGGGGGGGCCGGACCGGGGAGCTGTTTTTT. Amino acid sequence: CARSSEQRGGRTGELFF.

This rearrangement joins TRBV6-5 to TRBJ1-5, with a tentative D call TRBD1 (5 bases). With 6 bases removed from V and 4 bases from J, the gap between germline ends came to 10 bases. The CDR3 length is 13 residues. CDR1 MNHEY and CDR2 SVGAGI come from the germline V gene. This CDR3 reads CASRETVNQPQHF. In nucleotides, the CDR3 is TGTGCCAGCAGAGAGACAGTTAATCAGCCCCAGCATTTT.

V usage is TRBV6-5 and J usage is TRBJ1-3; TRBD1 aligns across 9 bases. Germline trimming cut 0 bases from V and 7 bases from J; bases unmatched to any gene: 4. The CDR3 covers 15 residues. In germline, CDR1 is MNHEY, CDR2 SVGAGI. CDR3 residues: CASSYSRDRANTIYF. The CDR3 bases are TGTGCCAGCAGTTACTCTCGGGACAGGGCGAACACCATATATTTT.

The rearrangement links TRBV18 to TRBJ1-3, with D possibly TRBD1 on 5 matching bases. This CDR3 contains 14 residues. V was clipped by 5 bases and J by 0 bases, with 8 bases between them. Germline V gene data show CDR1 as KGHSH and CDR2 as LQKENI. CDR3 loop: CASSGDYSGNTIYF. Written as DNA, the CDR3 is TGTGCCAGCTCAGGGGACTACTCTGGAAACACCATATATTTT.

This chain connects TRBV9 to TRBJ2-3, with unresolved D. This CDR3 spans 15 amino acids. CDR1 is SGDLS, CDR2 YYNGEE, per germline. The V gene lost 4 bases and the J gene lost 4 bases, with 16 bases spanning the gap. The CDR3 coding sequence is TGTGCCAGCAGCCCCGGCCCTATAGGAGCAGATACGCAGTATTTT. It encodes CASSPGPIGADTQYF.

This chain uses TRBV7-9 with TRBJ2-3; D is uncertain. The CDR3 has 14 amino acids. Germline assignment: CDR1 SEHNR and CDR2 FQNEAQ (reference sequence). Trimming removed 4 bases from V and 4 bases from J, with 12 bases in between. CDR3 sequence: CASSSSGGADTQYF. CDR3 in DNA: TGTGCCAGCAGCTCTTCCGGTGGGGCAGATACGCAGTATTTT.

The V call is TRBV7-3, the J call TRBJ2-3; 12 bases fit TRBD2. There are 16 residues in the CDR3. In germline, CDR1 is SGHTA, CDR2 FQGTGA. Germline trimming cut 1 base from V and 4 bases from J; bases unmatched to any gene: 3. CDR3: CASSLRPSGGADTQYF. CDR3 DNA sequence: TGTGCCAGCAGCTTAAGGCCTAGCGGGGGGGCAGATACGCAGTATTTT.

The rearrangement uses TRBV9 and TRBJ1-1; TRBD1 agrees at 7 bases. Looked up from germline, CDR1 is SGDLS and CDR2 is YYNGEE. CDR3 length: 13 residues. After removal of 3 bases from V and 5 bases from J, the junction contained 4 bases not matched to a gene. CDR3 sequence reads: CASSEQGRTEAFF. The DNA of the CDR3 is TGTGCCAGCAGCGAACAGGGGAGGACTGAAGCTTTCTTT.

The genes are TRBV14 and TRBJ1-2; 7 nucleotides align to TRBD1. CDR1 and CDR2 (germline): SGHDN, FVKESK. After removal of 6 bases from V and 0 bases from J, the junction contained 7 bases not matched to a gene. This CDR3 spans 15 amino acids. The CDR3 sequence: CASSRQGDANYGYTF. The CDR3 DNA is TGTGCCAGCAGTCGACAGGGTGATGCTAACTATGGCTACACCTTC.

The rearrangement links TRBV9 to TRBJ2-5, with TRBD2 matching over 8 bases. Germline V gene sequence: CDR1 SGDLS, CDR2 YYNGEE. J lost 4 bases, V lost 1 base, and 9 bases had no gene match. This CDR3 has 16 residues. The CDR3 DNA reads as TGTGCCAGCAGCGTAATTTCGGGGGGGCTGAGAGAGACCCAGTACTTC. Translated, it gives CASSVISGGLRETQYF.

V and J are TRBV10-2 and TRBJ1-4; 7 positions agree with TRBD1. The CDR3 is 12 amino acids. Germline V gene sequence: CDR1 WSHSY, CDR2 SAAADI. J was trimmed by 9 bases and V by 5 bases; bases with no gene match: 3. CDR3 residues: CASSLDRQKLFF. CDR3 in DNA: TGCGCCAGCAGTCTGGACAGGCAAAAACTGTTTTTT.

The DNA of the CDR3 is TGTGCCAGCAGCGTAGGGACTAGCGGGGGCTTCAATGAGCAGTTCTTC. It translates to CASSVGTSGGFNEQFF. This sequence joins TRBV9 and TRBJ2-1; 13 bases align to TRBD2. There are 16 residues in the CDR3. V lost 0 bases to trimming and J lost 6 bases; unmatched junction nucleotides: 3. In germline, CDR1 is SGDLS, CDR2 YYNGEE.

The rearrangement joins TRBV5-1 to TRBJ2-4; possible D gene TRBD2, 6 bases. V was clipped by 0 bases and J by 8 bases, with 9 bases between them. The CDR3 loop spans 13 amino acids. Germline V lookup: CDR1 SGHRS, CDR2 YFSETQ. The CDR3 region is CASSLVRGDIQYF. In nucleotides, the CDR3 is TGCGCCAGCAGCTTGGTGCGCGGGGACATTCAGTACTTC.

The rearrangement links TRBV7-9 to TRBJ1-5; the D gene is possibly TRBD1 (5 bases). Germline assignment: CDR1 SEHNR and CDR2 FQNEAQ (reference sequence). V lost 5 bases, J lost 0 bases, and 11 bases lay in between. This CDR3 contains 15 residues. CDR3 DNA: TGTGCCAGCAGCCGTGACAGTCATAGCAATCAGCCCCAGCATTTT. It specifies CASSRDSHSNQPQHF.

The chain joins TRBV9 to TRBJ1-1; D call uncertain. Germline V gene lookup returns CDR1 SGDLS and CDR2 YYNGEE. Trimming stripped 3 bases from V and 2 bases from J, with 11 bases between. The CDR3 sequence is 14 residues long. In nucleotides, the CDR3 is TGTGCCAGCAGCGCATTGTCCAGAAACACTGAAGCTTTCTTT. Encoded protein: CASSALSRNTEAFF.

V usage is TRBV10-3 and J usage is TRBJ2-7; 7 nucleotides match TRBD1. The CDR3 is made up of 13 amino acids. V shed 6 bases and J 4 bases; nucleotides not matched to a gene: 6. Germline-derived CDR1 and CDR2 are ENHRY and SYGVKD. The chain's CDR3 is CAISEQGSYEQYF. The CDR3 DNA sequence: TGTGCCATCAGCGAACAGGGGTCGTACGAGCAGTACTTC.